The clone carrying this T cell receptor beta chain was seen just once. The antigen is not known. These data come from a study of shared clonotypes between healthy human individuals. General study results and limits: Only blood was sampled; tissue repertoires likely differ.

Execution of the assay was at deep level. Assay: immunoSEQ multiplex PCR; the TCRdb copy retains only in-frame clones and omits some. In the table there are around 1.9 million clones, 85% to 95% of which are singletons. Naive CD8 cells lacked CD45RO and underwent positive selection for CCR7, leaving out terminally differentiated effector memory CD45RA+ cells. Donors included only healthy HIV-negative adults lacking recent acute infections or vaccinations. Every donor was a Caucasian adult from Nashville, Tennessee. The specimen was naive CD8+ T cells from PBMCs. This clonotype was obtained from a young man in good health. Some clones in this sample may be carry-over from other donors' samples.

CDR3 protein: CASRDRGGGEKLFF. The CDR3 DNA follows: TGTGCCAGCAGAGACAGGGGAGGGGGAGAAAAACTGTTTTTT. The chain carries TRBV28 and TRBJ1-4; TRBD1 matches 8 bases. Per the germline V gene, CDR1 is MDHEN and CDR2 is SYDVKM. J gave up 8 bases and V 6 bases, and 8 bases lay outside the gene matches. CDR3 length equals 14 residues.